The 15 T cell receptor beta chains reported below all come from one sample, sequenced in a study of technical replicates of blood from several donors. Clones were read by immunoSEQ multiplex PCR, and TCRdb kept only the in-frame ones, dropping some. The repertoire has around 13,000 clones, roughly 80% of them found once; the top ten carry 12%. What was sequenced was PBMCs. The receptors shown here come from a human donor in good health.

The CDR3 DNA sequence: TGTGCCAGCAGCCCGGACAGGGAATATGGCTACACCTTC. Translating it yields CASSPDREYGYTF. This chain uses TRBV5-5 with TRBJ1-2; TRBD1 agrees at 8 bases. J was trimmed by 5 bases and V by 4 bases; bases with no gene match: 4. CDR3 length equals 13 residues. Looked up from germline, CDR1 is SGHKS and CDR2 is YYEKEE (reference sequence).

This chain links TRBV6-6 with TRBJ2-3; possibly TRBD2 for D (6 bases). V was shortened by 7 bases and J by 0 bases, with 14 bases between the two germline ends. This CDR3 comprises 15 residues. In germline, CDR1 is MNHNY, CDR2 SVGAGI (reference sequence). CDR3 protein: CASTQSRGSTDTQYF. Written as DNA, the CDR3 is TGTGCCAGCACCCAATCCCGGGGGAGCACAGATACGCAGTATTTT.

J is TRBJ2-5 and V is TRBV4-1; possible D gene TRBD1, 5 bases. V lost 4 bases and J lost 0, with 15 bases in between. This CDR3 region has 16 residues. The germline V gene encodes CDR1 MGHRA and CDR2 YSYEKL. The CDR3 DNA reads as TGCGCCAGCAGCCCCAGTCGATGGGGCGACCAAGAGACCCAGTACTTC. Its translation: CASSPSRWGDQETQYF.

The rearrangement uses TRBV5-4 and TRBJ2-5; 9 positions match TRBD1. Trimming took 0 bases from V and 7 from J; bases not matched to a gene: 13. The CDR3 consists of 17 residues. Germline CDR1 reads SGHNT; CDR2 reads YYREEE (reference sequence). DNA of the CDR3: TGTGCCAGCAGCTTGGCGCGTCAGGACAGGGGAATTAGGACCCAGTACTTC. Its protein product is CASSLARQDRGIRTQYF.

This clone occurred once. This rearrangement joins TRBV11-2 to TRBJ2-1, with D possibly matching TRBD2 (7 bases). The length of the CDR3 is 15 residues. V was pared by 4 bases and J by 9 bases, with 19 bases between. Germline-derived CDR1 and CDR2 are SGHAT and FQNNGV. CDR3 nucleotide sequence: TGTGCCAGCAGCTACGGGGGGACAAAATCGGGTGAGCAGTTCTTC. Translation gives CASSYGGTKSGEQFF.

The gene calls are TRBV19 and TRBJ1-1; perhaps TRBD1 as D (5 bases). The CDR3 covers 12 residues. Germline values: CDR1 LNHDA, CDR2 SQIVND (reference sequence). V was pared by 7 bases and J by 1 base, with 7 bases between. CDR3 loop: CASTQGNTEAFF. The CDR3 DNA follows: TGTGCCAGTACCCAGGGGAACACTGAAGCTTTCTTT. Drawing the rest from reference TRBV19 and TRBJ1-1, the complete variable domain is DGGITQSPKYLFRKEGQNVTLSCEQNLNHDAMYWYRQDPGQGLRLIYYSQIVNDFQKGDIAEGYSVSREKKESFPLTVTSAQKNPTAFYLCASTQGNTEAFFGQGTRLTVV.

The chain links TRBV7-7 to TRBJ1-1, with D perhaps TRBD1 (6 bases). Germline V gene sequence: CDR1 SSHAT, CDR2 FNYEAQ (reference sequence). Trimming took 2 bases from V and 0 from J, leaving 7 bases between them. The CDR3 is made up of 14 amino acids. Here the CDR3 DNA reads TGTGCCAGCAGCTTACGACAGGTGAACACTGAAGCTTTCTTT. This codes for CASSLRQVNTEAFF.

The rearrangement links TRBV18 to TRBJ2-7; 8 nucleotides agree with TRBD1. The CDR3 sequence is 15 residues long. Trimming at V came to 2 bases and at J to 5 bases, leaving 8 bases not matched to a gene. Germline values: CDR1 KGHSH, CDR2 LQKENI. The CDR3 region has the DNA TGTGCCAGCTCACCAGGGACAGGCGGCGGGAACGAGCAGTACTTC. Amino acids: CASSPGTGGGNEQYF.

V and J are TRBV2 and TRBJ1-2; 7 nucleotides match TRBD1. The trim removed 5 bases at V and 6 bases at J, leaving 6 bases unmatched. CDR3 length: 13 amino acids. Looked up from germline, CDR1 is SNHLY and CDR2 is FYNNEI. For the CDR3, the DNA is TGTGCCAGCAGTAAAGGGCAGGGGGATGGCTACACCTTC. It translates to CASSKGQGDGYTF.

The chain combines TRBV10-3 with TRBJ2-7, with a tentative D call TRBD1 (5 bases). Trimming stripped 3 bases from V and 3 bases from J, with 15 bases between. This CDR3 contains 15 residues. Germline V gene data show CDR1 as ENHRY and CDR2 as SYGVKD. The CDR3 DNA reads TGTGCCATCAGTGAAGAGGACATTATTAACTACGAGCAGTACTTC. It is translated as CAISEEDIINYEQYF.

This chain links TRBV29-1 with TRBJ1-1; unclear D gene. The CDR3 has 13 residues. Trimming left V 4 bases short and J 4 bases short, with 13 bases between. Germline V CDR1 and CDR2: SQVTM, ANQGSEA. As DNA, the CDR3 is TGCAGCGTTGTAGGAGGTAGGTTCACTGAAGCTTTCTTT. Amino acid sequence: CSVVGGRFTEAFF.

The chain couples TRBV14 to TRBJ2-5; the D gene is possibly TRBD2 (5 bases). Trimming took 4 bases from V and 1 from J, leaving 10 bases between them. The CDR3 covers 14 residues. Germline assignment: CDR1 SGHDN and CDR2 FVKESK. CDR3 sequence (DNA): TGTGCCAGCAGCCGCGGGCTAAGCCAAGAGACCCAGTACTTC. It codes for CASSRGLSQETQYF.

This rearrangement joins TRBV5-1 to TRBJ2-3, with TRBD2 identical over 9 bases. Germline V gene lookup returns CDR1 SGHRS and CDR2 YFSETQ. V lost 4 bases to trimming and J lost 5 bases; unmatched junction nucleotides: 14. This CDR3 is 17 amino acids long. CDR3 in amino acids: CASSPTGAGGPEDTQYF. As DNA, the CDR3 is TGCGCCAGCAGCCCGACGGGCGCGGGAGGGCCGGAAGATACGCAGTATTTT.

The V gene is TRBV9, the J gene TRBJ2-7; 8 bases map to TRBD2. V was pared by 0 bases and J by 0 bases, with 5 bases of the junction left unmatched. The CDR3 is made up of 16 amino acids. Germline assignment: CDR1 SGDLS and CDR2 YYNGEE. The CDR3 loop reads CASSVASSGTSYEQYF. CDR3 nucleotides: TGTGCCAGCAGCGTAGCAAGTAGCGGGACCTCCTACGAGCAGTACTTC.

J is TRBJ1-2 and V is TRBV6-1, with D perhaps TRBD1 (6 bases). This CDR3 is built from 14 residues. CDR1 MNHNS and CDR2 SASEGT come from the germline V gene. The V end lost 6 bases, the J end lost 2 bases, and 13 bases lay between the germline ends. CDR3 residues: CASRGQRLNYGYTF. CDR3 nucleotides: TGTGCCAGCAGAGGACAGCGACTCAACTATGGCTACACCTTC.